This TCR beta chain was identified in a study of identical twins. Every donor was a healthy Caucasian. Unique molecular identifiers were present on the cDNA, and a universal primer site came from template switching. TCRdb re-called the 5' RACE reads with MiXCR, one entry per CDR3 protein. The data contain around 470,000 distinct CDR3 sequences, approximately 15% of them singletons. CDR3 length: 12 residues. Germline CDR1 is DFQATT and CDR2 is SNEGSKA (reference sequence). Trimming removed 1 base at V and 4 bases at J, with 6 bases between. This sample also belongs to another study, concerning yellow fever vaccine responses in identical twins.

Sequencing input: CD4+ T cells sorted from blood. V and J are TRBV20-1 and TRBJ2-3, with D possibly called TRBD1 or TRBD2 (5 bases each). The sequence was collected from a woman aged 18-29 years in good health. CDR3 sequence (DNA): TGCAGTGCTAGAGGGGGGTCAGATACGCAGTATTTT. This translates into CSARGGSDTQYF.